These 32 T cell receptor beta chains share one sample of origin, sequenced in a study of somatic mutations in cytotoxic T cells in rheumatoid arthritis. Here immunoSEQ multiplex PCR was the method, and the copy in TCRdb shows in-frame clones only, minus some. The repertoire includes about 36,000 clones, about 80% of them detected once, and more than 2.5% sits in the top ten. The sequencing input was CD8+ T cells sorted from blood. The receptor set was obtained from a man in his forties in good health.

The rearrangement uses TRBV5-5 and TRBJ2-7; perhaps TRBD2 as D (5 bases). Germline lookup yields CDR1 SGHKS and CDR2 YYEKEE (reference sequence). V was trimmed by 0 bases and J by 5 bases, leaving 12 bases between them. CDR3 length equals 14 residues. CDR3 in DNA: TGTGCCAGCAGCTTGGCGGTGGGAGCCGACGAGCAGTACTTC. This codes for CASSLAVGADEQYF.

This chain connects TRBV28 to TRBJ2-7; D gene unclear. The ends were cut back, 5 bases at V and 3 bases at J, with 5 bases in the middle. This CDR3 comprises 11 residues. Germline lookup yields CDR1 MDHEN and CDR2 SYDVKM. The CDR3 protein is CASSGDYEQYF. CDR3 sequence (DNA): TGTGCCAGCAGTGGGGACTACGAGCAGTACTTC.

The chain couples TRBV28 to TRBJ1-2; TRBD1 might be the D (5 bases). Germline V gene data show CDR1 as MDHEN and CDR2 as SYDVKM. The CDR3 consists of 15 residues. Trimming took 8 bases from V and 7 from J, leaving 23 bases between them. CDR3 sequence: CASLPFGGGMSGYTF. CDR3 DNA sequence: TGTGCCAGCCTTCCTTTTGGGGGGGGGATGAGTGGCTACACCTTC.

V usage is TRBV10-3 and J usage is TRBJ2-7; 8 bases match TRBD1. The CDR3 loop spans 13 amino acids. Germline values: CDR1 ENHRY, CDR2 SYGVKD. V lost 6 bases, J lost 5 bases, and 6 bases stayed unmatched. CDR3 amino acids: CAISGTGQDEQYF. The CDR3 DNA sequence: TGTGCCATCAGCGGGACAGGACAGGACGAGCAGTACTTC.

The chain uses TRBV4-1 and TRBJ2-7, with D tentatively TRBD1 (6 bases). Trimming pared 2 bases from V and 6 bases from J, leaving 14 bases between. The CDR3 is made up of 14 amino acids. Germline CDR1 is MGHRA and CDR2 is YSYEKL. CDR3 DNA sequence: TGCGCCAGCAGCCAAAACAGGGTTGGGGGCGAGCAGTACTTC. Amino acid sequence: CASSQNRVGGEQYF.

The chain employs TRBV19 and TRBJ2-7; unclear D gene. V was shortened by 3 bases and J by 5 bases, with 11 bases between the two germline ends. Germline CDR1 is LNHDA and CDR2 is SQIVND (reference sequence). The CDR3 consists of 13 residues. As DNA, the CDR3 is TGTGCCAGTAGTATTGGGCTATATGACGAGCAGTACTTC. It is translated as CASSIGLYDEQYF.

The chain has TRBV7-3 and TRBJ2-1, with D tentatively TRBD1 or TRBD2 (5 bases each). Trimming stripped 1 base from V and 6 bases from J, with 19 bases between. The CDR3 runs 17 residues. Per the germline V gene, CDR1 is SGHTA and CDR2 is FQGTGA. The DNA of the CDR3 is TGTGCCAGCAGCTTAAGGGTGGGGACCCCTCCGGGCAATGAGCAGTTCTTC. Its translation: CASSLRVGTPPGNEQFF.

This chain connects TRBV9 to TRBJ1-1, with no clear D. With 5 bases removed from V and 1 base from J, the gap between germline ends came to 6 bases. Germline loops: CDR1 SGDLS, CDR2 YYNGEE. The CDR3 sequence is 12 residues long. This CDR3 is CASRGWNTEAFF. The CDR3 region has the DNA TGTGCCAGCAGGGGCTGGAACACTGAAGCTTTCTTT.

The rearrangement uses TRBV28 and TRBJ2-2; 10 bases fit TRBD2. CDR1 is MDHEN, CDR2 SYDVKM, per germline. V gave up 4 bases and J gave up 7 bases; unmatched junction bases: 6. The CDR3 totals 15 residues. CDR3 amino acids: CASSYLAGVGGELFF. CDR3 nucleotide sequence: TGTGCCAGCAGTTACCTAGCGGGAGTGGGCGGGGAGCTGTTTTTT.

The chain's CDR3 is CASSSPGTGLYNEQFF. The CDR3 DNA reads TGTGCCAGCAGCTCGCCGGGAACAGGGCTCTACAATGAGCAGTTCTTC. This rearrangement joins TRBV7-3 to TRBJ2-1, with D possibly being TRBD1 (6 bases). The germline V gene encodes CDR1 SGHTA and CDR2 FQGTGA. The CDR3 contains 16 residues. The V gene lost 4 bases and the J gene lost 3 bases, with 16 bases spanning the gap.

This chain links TRBV6-5 with TRBJ1-1; tentative D call: TRBD1 (5 bases). The CDR3 is 14 residues long. V lost 2 bases to trimming and J lost 1 base, with 8 bases between them. From germline, CDR1 is MNHEY and CDR2 SVGAGI. CDR3 residues: CASSYGAPNTEAFF. The CDR3 DNA reads as TGTGCCAGCAGTTACGGGGCCCCGAACACTGAAGCTTTCTTT.

V gene TRBV27 combines with J gene TRBJ2-3; TRBD2 might be the D (7 bases). Per the germline V gene, CDR1 is MNHEY and CDR2 is SMNVEV (reference sequence). The CDR3 length is 14 residues. Between the trimmed V and J ends, which lost 3 bases and 8 bases, there was a span of 15 bases. In DNA form, the CDR3 reads TGTGCCAGCAGTTTTTCGGGGGAGGGGGGTACGCAGTATTTT. Protein sequence: CASSFSGEGGTQYF.

V gene TRBV7-8 combines with J gene TRBJ1-3; D gene uncertain. V was cut by 1 base and J by 0 bases, with 16 bases left in between. The CDR3 spans 18 residues. CDR1 SGHVS and CDR2 FQNEAQ come from the germline V gene. The CDR3 DNA reads as TGTGCCAGCAGCTTAGAAGTTGGCAGCTTAACCTCTGGAAACACCATATATTTT. Translated: CASSLEVGSLTSGNTIYF.

This clone was picked up a small number of times. The genes are TRBV30 and TRBJ1-5, with D unresolved. There are 12 residues in the CDR3. The ends were cut back, 1 base at V and 4 bases at J, with 5 bases in the middle. Germline V CDR1 and CDR2: GTSNPN, SVGIG (reference sequence). The CDR3 DNA is TGTGCCTGGAGTGAAGTGAATCAGCCCCAGCATTTT. Its protein is CAWSEVNQPQHF. The full variable domain, completed using reference TRBV30 and TRBJ1-5, is SQTIHQWPATLVQPVGSPLSLECTVEGTSNPNLYWYRQAAGRGLQLLFYSVGIGQISSEVPQNLSASRPQDRQFILSSKKLLLSDSGFYLCAWSEVNQPQHFGDGTRLSIL.

The rearrangement joins TRBV9 to TRBJ2-1; D might be TRBD1 or TRBD2, each matching 5 bases. The V gene lost 3 bases and the J gene lost 9 bases, with 19 bases spanning the gap. The germline CDR1 and CDR2 sequences are SGDLS and YYNGEE. The CDR3 covers 15 residues. In DNA form, the CDR3 reads TGTGCCAGCAGCGAAGGGGTGGGAGTCGGCGCTGAGCAGTTCTTC. Translated: CASSEGVGVGAEQFF.

The chain is built from TRBV28 and TRBJ2-7; 9 bases agree with TRBD2. Germline loops: CDR1 MDHEN, CDR2 SYDVKM. This CDR3 comprises 15 residues. Trimming took 8 bases from V and 2 from J; bases not matched to a gene: 10. CDR3 sequence: CASGGGRGDPYEQYF. Here the CDR3 DNA reads TGTGCCAGCGGGGGCGGGAGGGGCGATCCCTACGAGCAGTACTTC.

The chain couples TRBV4-3 to TRBJ2-1; 8 bases are a match to TRBD1. With V trimmed by 0 bases and J by 0 bases, 1 base remained unmatched. CDR1 is LGHNA and CDR2 is YSLEER in the germline V gene. The CDR3 contains 16 residues. CDR3 DNA sequence: TGCGCCAGCAGCCAAGATGGACAGGGCTCCTACAATGAGCAGTTCTTC. This encodes CASSQDGQGSYNEQFF.

This chain connects TRBV27 to TRBJ2-4, with D possibly being TRBD1 or TRBD2 (5 bases each). The V end lost 2 bases, the J end lost 0 bases, and 14 bases lay between the germline ends. CDR3 length: 17 residues. CDR1 is MNHEY, CDR2 SMNVEV, per germline (reference sequence). CDR3 DNA sequence: TGTGCCAGCAGTTTAGTGGGGGAAGGGCTAGCCAAAAACATTCAGTACTTC. Its translation is CASSLVGEGLAKNIQYF.

This chain links TRBV6-6 with TRBJ1-3, with no clear D. Trimming shortened V by 7 bases and J by 0 bases, and 10 bases separated the two germline ends. CDR1 and CDR2 from the germline V gene are MNHNY and SVGAGI (reference sequence). The CDR3 spans 14 residues. CDR3 sequence reads: CASNTEYSGNTIYF. The CDR3 coding sequence is TGTGCCAGCAATACAGAATACTCTGGAAACACCATATATTTT.

This chain uses TRBV9 with TRBJ2-2; D uncertain. The CDR3 runs to 14 residues. Germline V CDR1 and CDR2: SGDLS, YYNGEE. The V end lost 3 bases, the J end lost 4 bases, and 10 bases lay between the germline ends. CDR3 nucleotide sequence: TGTGCCAGCAGCGACTCCGGGTCCACCGGGGAGCTGTTTTTT. It is translated as CASSDSGSTGELFF.

The CDR3 DNA reads TGTGCCAGCAGCTTAGGGGCGGGCTATGGCTACACCTTC. It specifies CASSLGAGYGYTF. This chain links TRBV7-9 with TRBJ1-2; D is unresolved. Between the trimmed V and J ends, which lost 1 base and 4 bases, there was a span of 7 bases. CDR1 is SEHNR, CDR2 FQNEAQ, per germline (reference sequence). This CDR3 contains 13 residues.

Of note for this clone: A read error may account for a junction end that differs from germline. J is TRBJ2-7 and V is TRBV7-7; TRBD1 agrees at 9 bases. From germline, CDR1 is SSHAT and CDR2 FNYEAQ (reference sequence). CDR3 size: 14 residues. CDR3 amino acids: CASSSGTGHYEQYF. In DNA form, the CDR3 reads TGTGCTAGCAGCTCCGGGACAGGGCACTACGAGCAGTACTTC.

This clone was seen only once. The V and J genes are TRBV10-2 and TRBJ2-5; either TRBD1 or TRBD2 may supply D (5 bases each). The V end lost 4 bases, the J end lost 5 bases, and 11 bases lay between the germline ends. The CDR3 is 13 residues long. Germline V gene lookup returns CDR1 WSHSY and CDR2 SAAADI. The CDR3 here is CASSVGVLETQYF. In DNA, the CDR3 is TGCGCCAGCAGTGTGGGGGTTTTGGAGACCCAGTACTTC.

This chain uses TRBV4-1 with TRBJ2-2; the D gene is possibly TRBD1 (5 bases). The CDR3 sequence is 16 residues long. V lost 0 bases to trimming and J lost 6 bases, with 14 bases between them. CDR1 is MGHRA and CDR2 is YSYEKL in the germline V gene. The CDR3: CASSQEAGNLSGELFF. The DNA for the CDR3 is TGCGCCAGCAGCCAAGAGGCAGGGAACCTATCCGGGGAGCTGTTTTTT.

This clone was recorded once. The V gene is TRBV28, the J gene TRBJ2-5, with 7 nucleotides matching TRBD1. The DNA end is a closer match to TRBJ2-7, so the J assignment may be wrong. Germline-derived CDR1 and CDR2 are MDHEN and SYDVKM. The CDR3 spans 16 residues. The chain's CDR3 is CASAPTGTEKTYEQYF. CDR3 sequence (DNA): TGTGCCAGCGCCCCGACCGGGACAGAGAAAACCTACGAGCAGTACTTC.

This clone occurred once. The J gene is TRBJ2-7, the V gene TRBV19, with TRBD1 matching over 10 bases. The J segment lost 2 bases and the V segment lost 9 bases, leaving 7 bases of the junction unmatched. Germline V gene lookup returns CDR1 LNHDA and CDR2 SQIVND (reference sequence). The CDR3 is 14 amino acids. The CDR3 DNA reads TGTGCCAGCAAGTACGGGACAGGGGCCTACGAGCAGTACTTC. Translation: CASKYGTGAYEQYF.

The chain has TRBV6-1 and TRBJ2-3; D may be TRBD2 (6 bases). This CDR3 is 17 amino acids long. In germline, CDR1 is MNHNS, CDR2 SASEGT. V lost 2 bases and J lost 1, with 16 bases in between. For the CDR3, the DNA is TGTGCCAGCAGTGAAAGTCACTTGCGGAGGGGCACAGATACGCAGTATTTT. Encoded protein: CASSESHLRRGTDTQYF.

The gene calls are TRBV27 and TRBJ2-7; D gene ambiguous. This CDR3 region has 12 residues. Trimming took 3 bases from V and 4 from J, leaving 7 bases between them. CDR1 MNHEY and CDR2 SMNVEV come from the germline V gene (reference sequence). The DNA of the CDR3 is TGTGCCAGCAGTTTGATCTTGTACGAGCAGTACTTC. Translated, it gives CASSLILYEQYF.

This rearrangement joins TRBV11-3 to TRBJ2-3, with no clear D. Trimming took off 6 bases at V and 2 bases at J, with 9 bases between the two ends. Germline CDR1 and CDR2: SGHNT and YENEEA. This CDR3 region has 13 residues. The CDR3 DNA reads TGTGCCAGCAGAGCCTTCAACACAGATACGCAGTATTTT. Translated, it gives CASRAFNTDTQYF.

This clone was counted once. The rearrangement joins TRBV30 to TRBJ2-5; 11 bases are shared with TRBD2. Germline CDR1 GTSNPN, CDR2 SVGIG (reference sequence). The CDR3 covers 12 residues. J was trimmed by 10 bases and V by 5 bases; bases with no gene match: 6. DNA for the CDR3: TGTGCCTGGGTACTAGCGGGAGTAGGCCAGTACTTC. This codes for CAWVLAGVGQYF.

The chain has TRBV4-3 and TRBJ1-2, with D unclear. CDR1 and CDR2 (germline): LGHNA, YSLEER. The CDR3 contains 14 residues. Trimming cost V 5 bases and J 1 base, with 11 bases left between them. This chain's CDR3 is CASSERAINYGYTF. Written as DNA, the CDR3 is TGCGCCAGCAGCGAAAGGGCGATTAACTATGGCTACACCTTC.

This clone was seen a single time. This rearrangement joins TRBV5-1 to TRBJ1-2; 7 positions agree with TRBD1. Germline V gene lookup returns CDR1 SGHRS and CDR2 YFSETQ. The CDR3 runs 16 residues. The J segment lost 6 bases and the V segment lost 0 bases, leaving 11 bases of the junction unmatched. CDR3 DNA: TGCGCCAGCAGCTTGGACGACGGGAGGGGGCCGGATGGCTACACCTTC. Amino acid sequence: CASSLDDGRGPDGYTF.